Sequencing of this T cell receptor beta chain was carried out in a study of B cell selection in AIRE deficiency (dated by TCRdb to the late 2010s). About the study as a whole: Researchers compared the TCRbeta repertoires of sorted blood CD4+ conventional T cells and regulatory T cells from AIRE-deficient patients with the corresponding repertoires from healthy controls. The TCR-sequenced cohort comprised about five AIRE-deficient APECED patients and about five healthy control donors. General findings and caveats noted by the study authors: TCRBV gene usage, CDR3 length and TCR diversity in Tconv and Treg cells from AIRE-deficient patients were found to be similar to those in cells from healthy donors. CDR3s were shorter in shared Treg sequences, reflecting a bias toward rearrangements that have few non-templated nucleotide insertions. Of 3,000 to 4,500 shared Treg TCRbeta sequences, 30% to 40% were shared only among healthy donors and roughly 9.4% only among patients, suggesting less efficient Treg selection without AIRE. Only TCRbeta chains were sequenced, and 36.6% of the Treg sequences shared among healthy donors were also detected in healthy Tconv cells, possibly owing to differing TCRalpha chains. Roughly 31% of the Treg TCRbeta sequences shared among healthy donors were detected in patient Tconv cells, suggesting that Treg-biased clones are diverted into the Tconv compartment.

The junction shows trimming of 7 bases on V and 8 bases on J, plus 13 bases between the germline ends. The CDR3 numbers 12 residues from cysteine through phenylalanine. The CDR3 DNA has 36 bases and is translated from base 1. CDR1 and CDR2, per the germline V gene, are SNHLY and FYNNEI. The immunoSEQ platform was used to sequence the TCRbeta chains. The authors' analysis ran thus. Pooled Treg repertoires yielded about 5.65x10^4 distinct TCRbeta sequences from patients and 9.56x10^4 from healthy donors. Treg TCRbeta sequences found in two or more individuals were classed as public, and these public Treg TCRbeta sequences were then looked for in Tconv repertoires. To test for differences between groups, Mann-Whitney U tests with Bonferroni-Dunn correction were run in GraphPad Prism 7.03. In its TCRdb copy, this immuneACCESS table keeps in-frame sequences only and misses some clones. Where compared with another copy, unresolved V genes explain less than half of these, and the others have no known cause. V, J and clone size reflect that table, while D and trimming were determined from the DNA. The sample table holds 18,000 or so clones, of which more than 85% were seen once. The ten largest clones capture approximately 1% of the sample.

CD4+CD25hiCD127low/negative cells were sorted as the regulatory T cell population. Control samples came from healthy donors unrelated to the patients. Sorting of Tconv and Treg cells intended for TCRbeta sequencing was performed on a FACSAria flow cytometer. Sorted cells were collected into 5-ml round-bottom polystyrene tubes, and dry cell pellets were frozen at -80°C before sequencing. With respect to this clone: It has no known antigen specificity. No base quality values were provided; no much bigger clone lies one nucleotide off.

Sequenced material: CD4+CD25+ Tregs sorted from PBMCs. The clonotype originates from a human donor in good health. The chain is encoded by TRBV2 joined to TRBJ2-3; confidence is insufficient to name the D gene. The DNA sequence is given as TGTGCCAGCACCACCTCCTCACCTACGCAGTATTTT. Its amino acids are CASTTSSPTQYF.